This TCR beta chain was captured by sequencing in a study of blood T cell repertoires in COVID-19. Study context: Samples taken during acute and convalescent COVID-19 were collected in the United States, Italy and Spain.

TCRdb keeps only in-frame clones here, not all; method: immunoSEQ multiplex PCR. The sample holds about 100,000 clones; just over 90% are singletons and the top ten take approximately 2%. This clone has just a few counts. The CDR3 runs 16 residues. Looked up from germline, CDR1 is MRHNA and CDR2 is SNTAGT. V dropped 6 bases and J dropped 1; count of bases not matched to a gene: 6. The sequenced sample consisted of peripheral blood. The chain combines TRBV6-4 with TRBJ1-5; 10 bases line up with TRBD1. The sequence was obtained from a man in his fifties with active COVID-19. DNA for the CDR3: TGTGCCAGCAGCCAAGACAGGGGGCCAAGCAATCAGCCCCAGCATTTT. The encoded protein is CASSQDRGPSNQPQHF.